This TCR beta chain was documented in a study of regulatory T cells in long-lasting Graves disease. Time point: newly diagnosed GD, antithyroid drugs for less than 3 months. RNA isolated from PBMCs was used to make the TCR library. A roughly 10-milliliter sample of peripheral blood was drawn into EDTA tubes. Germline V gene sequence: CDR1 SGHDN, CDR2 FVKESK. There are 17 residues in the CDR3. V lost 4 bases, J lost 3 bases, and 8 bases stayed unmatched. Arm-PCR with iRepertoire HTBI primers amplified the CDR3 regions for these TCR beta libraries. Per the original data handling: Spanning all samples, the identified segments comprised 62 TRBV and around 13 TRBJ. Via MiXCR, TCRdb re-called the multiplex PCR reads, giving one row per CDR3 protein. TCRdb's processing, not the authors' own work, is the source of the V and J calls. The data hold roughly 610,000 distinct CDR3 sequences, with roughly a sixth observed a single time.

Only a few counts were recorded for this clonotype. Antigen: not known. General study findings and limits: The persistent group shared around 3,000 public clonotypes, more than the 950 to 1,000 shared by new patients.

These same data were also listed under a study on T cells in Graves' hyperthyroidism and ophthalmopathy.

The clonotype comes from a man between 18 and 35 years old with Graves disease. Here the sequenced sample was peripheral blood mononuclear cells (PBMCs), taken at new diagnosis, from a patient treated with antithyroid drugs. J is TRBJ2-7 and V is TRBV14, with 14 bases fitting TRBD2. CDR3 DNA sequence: TGTGCCAGCAGCCCCCACCGGGGGACTAGCGGGAGCTACGAGCAGTACTTC. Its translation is CASSPHRGTSGSYEQYF.